These 10 T cell receptor beta chains originate from one sample sequenced in a study of T cell repertoires in cytomegalovirus infection. TCRdb fed the reads into MiXCR, producing one record per CDR3 protein. The sample has roughly 200,000 distinct CDR3 sequences; about a sixth are singletons. Sequenced material: CD8+ T cells from PBMCs. Every receptor here comes from a human donor in good health (CMV status not recorded). Some clones in this sample may be carry-over from other donors' samples.

The gene calls are TRBV15 and TRBJ2-7; possibly TRBD1 or TRBD2 for D (6 bases each). V was trimmed by 8 bases and J by 6 bases, leaving 17 bases between them. Germline lookup yields CDR1 LNHNV and CDR2 YYDKDF (reference sequence). CDR3 length: 13 residues. In nucleotides, the CDR3 is TGTGCCACCGGGTTTGTTGGGGGGCGCGAGCAGTACTTC. This translates into CATGFVGGREQYF.

The sample holds a few counts of this clonotype. The chain uses TRBV7-2 and TRBJ2-7, with 10 positions matching TRBD1. Trimming removed 7 bases from V and 2 bases from J; junction bases left unmatched: 5. The CDR3 has 14 residues. The germline V gene encodes CDR1 SGHTA and CDR2 FQGNSA. In nucleotides, the CDR3 is TGTGCCAGCAACCCCGGGACAGGGGCCTACGAGCAGTACTTC. Amino acids: CASNPGTGAYEQYF.

The CDR3 spells CASSLMAGTYEQYF. CDR3 bases: TGTGCCAGCAGTTTAATGGCTGGAACCTACGAGCAGTACTTC. This chain joins TRBV27 and TRBJ2-7; D remains ambiguous. Trimming stripped 2 bases from V and 2 bases from J, with 10 bases between. The CDR3 is made up of 14 amino acids. CDR1 and CDR2 (germline): MNHEY, SMNVEV (reference sequence).

This clonotype was counted only a few times. The rearrangement joins TRBV4-3 to TRBJ2-1, with 8 bases that match TRBD2. Germline V gene lookup returns CDR1 LGHNA and CDR2 YSLEER. The CDR3 has 15 amino acids. The V gene end was trimmed by 0 bases and the J gene end by 9 bases; junction bases not matched to a gene: 7. Here the CDR3 reads CASSQDGGAFGEQFF. In DNA, the CDR3 is TGCGCCAGCAGCCAAGACGGGGGGGCTTTTGGTGAGCAGTTCTTC.

In this sample, this clonotype turned up a few times. The chain has TRBV7-9 and TRBJ2-7; TRBD2 might be the D (6 bases). Deletions cut 5 bases from V and 0 bases from J, with 11 bases between. Germline-derived CDR1 and CDR2 are SEHNR and FQNEAQ (reference sequence). This CDR3 spans 14 amino acids. For the CDR3, the DNA is TGTGCCAGCAGCCCTGACGGGAGCTCCTACGAGCAGTACTTC. This codes for CASSPDGSSYEQYF.

The chain carries TRBV7-8 and TRBJ1-1; no clear D. CDR1 is SGHVS, CDR2 FQNEAQ, per germline. Trimming pared 4 bases from V and 4 bases from J, leaving 16 bases between. CDR3 length: 15 residues. The CDR3 bases are TGTGCCAGCAGCTCCCCCGTTGGAGTGGGCACTGAAGCTTTCTTT. Translated: CASSSPVGVGTEAFF. Full variable domain (remainder filled in from reference TRBV7-8 and TRBJ1-1): GAGVSQSPRYKVAKRGQDVALRCDPISGHVSLFWYQQALGQGPEFLTYFQNEAQLDKSGLPSDRFFAERPEGSVSTLKIQRTQQEDSAVYLCASSSPVGVGTEAFFGQGTRLTVV.

This clonotype appeared many times. This chain links TRBV7-8 with TRBJ2-2; 10 bases are a match to TRBD2. Germline V gives CDR1 SGHVS, CDR2 FQNEAQ. This CDR3 is 16 amino acids long. V was pared by 6 bases and J by 2 bases, with 6 bases of the junction left unmatched. The CDR3 bases are TGTGCCAGCAGAGCGGGGGGGCCATTTAACACCGGGGAGCTGTTTTTT. Protein sequence: CASRAGGPFNTGELFF.

This clonotype was seen only a few times. This rearrangement joins TRBV7-6 to TRBJ2-1; D might be TRBD1 (6 bases). CDR3 size: 14 residues. V lost 4 bases and J lost 4, with 11 bases in between. CDR1 SGHVS and CDR2 FNYEAQ come from the germline V gene. The CDR3 reads CASSSQGRYNEQFF. DNA for the CDR3: TGTGCCAGCAGCTCACAGGGAAGATACAATGAGCAGTTCTTC. Together with reference TRBV7-6 and TRBJ2-1, the CDR3 gives the full variable domain: GAGVSQSPRYKVTKRGQDVALRCDPISGHVSLYWYRQALGQGPEFLTYFNYEAQQDKSGLPNDRFSAERPEGSISTLTIQRTEQRDSAMYRCASSSQGRYNEQFFGPGTRLTVL.

CDR3 sequence: CSARDPTGLNNEQFF. CDR3 coding DNA: TGCAGTGCTAGAGACCCGACAGGGTTAAACAATGAGCAGTTCTTC. This chain links TRBV20-1 with TRBJ2-1, with TRBD1 matching 7 bases. This CDR3 has 15 amino acids. J was trimmed by 5 bases and V by 0 bases; bases with no gene match: 7. CDR1 DFQATT and CDR2 SNEGSKA come from the germline V gene (reference sequence).

The chain uses TRBV7-9 and TRBJ2-7; D is possibly TRBD1 or TRBD2 (5 bases each). Deletions cut 1 base from V and 7 bases from J, with 8 bases between. The germline V gene has CDR1 SEHNR and CDR2 FQNEAQ (reference sequence). This CDR3 contains 12 residues. Here the CDR3 reads CASSLGGWEQYF. In DNA, the CDR3 is TGTGCCAGCAGCTTAGGGGGGTGGGAGCAGTACTTC.